These 4 T cell receptor beta chains originate from one sample sequenced in a study of blood T cell repertoires in COVID-19. The repertoire was sequenced with immunoSEQ multiplex PCR; TCRdb's copy has only in-frame clones and lacks some. Of over 85,000 clones in the sample, around 80% were seen once. Material: peripheral blood. The receptors come from a man aged 55 to 70 with acute or convalescent COVID-19.

This clone was observed once. V usage is TRBV4-3 and J usage is TRBJ2-3; tentative D call: TRBD2 (5 bases). The V end lost 4 bases, the J end lost 10 bases, and 18 bases lay between the germline ends. Per germline, CDR1 LGHNA and CDR2 YSLEER. The CDR3 has 14 residues. CDR3 region: CASSLAEGMVAQYF. DNA of the CDR3: TGCGCCAGCAGCCTTGCTGAGGGAATGGTGGCGCAGTATTTT.

This clone was seen more than once but under ten times. The V gene is TRBV19, the J gene TRBJ1-1; no clear D. V was cut by 7 bases and J by 1 base, with 13 bases left in between. Germline V gene data show CDR1 as LNHDA and CDR2 as SQIVND (reference sequence). There are 14 residues in the CDR3. The CDR3 DNA reads as TGTGCCAGTATTCCGCCCGGGAGGAACACTGAAGCTTTCTTT. The encoded protein is CASIPPGRNTEAFF.

This clone turned up a few times. V usage is TRBV5-6 and J usage is TRBJ1-1; no reliable D call. V lost 4 bases and J 11 bases, leaving 15 bases between the germline ends. There are 12 residues in the CDR3. CDR1 SGHDT and CDR2 YYEEEE come from the germline V gene. CDR3 residues: CASSLADGRAFF. CDR3 DNA: TGTGCCAGCAGCCTAGCGGATGGGCGGGCTTTCTTT.

The chain is built from TRBV6-5 and TRBJ2-1, with 8 positions matching TRBD2. Trimming took 6 bases from V and 8 from J; bases not matched to a gene: 9. The CDR3 sequence is 14 residues long. Germline values: CDR1 MNHEY, CDR2 SVGAGI. CDR3 sequence: CASSGGAGGDEQFF. In nucleotides, the CDR3 is TGTGCCAGCAGCGGGGGGGCAGGTGGAGATGAGCAGTTCTTC.